This TCR beta chain appears in the sequencing data of a study of T cells in women clearing cervical HPV infection. General study points: Effector/memory and HPV-specific T cells were not isolated, and association timing is unknown.

All donors had a single incident cervical HPV16 infection, not prevalent. Clones were read by immunoSEQ multiplex PCR, and TCRdb kept only the in-frame ones, dropping some. The sample has around 30,000 clones. Unmatched junction bases numbered 3, after V lost 0 bases and J lost 5 bases. Germline-derived CDR1 and CDR2 are SGHVS and FQNEAQ. The CDR3 length is 15 residues. Remarks on this clone: Its specificity is unknown. With the read ending 3 residues before the CDR3 end, the germline J gene is used to fill in that end.

This sequence joins TRBV7-8 and TRBJ1-5; 8 bases line up with TRBD1. The TCR comes from a woman aged 18-70 years with a cervical HPV16 infection that either progressed to CIN3+ or cleared (not recorded which). The sequenced material came from blood buffy coat. The CDR3 DNA, read in part, is TGTGCCAGCAGCTTAGCGACAGGGGTTGATCAGCCC. It codes for CASSLATGVDQP. In full, the CDR3 reads CASSLATGVDQPQHF.